The present T cell receptor (beta chain) was sequenced within a study of early T cells in non-severe SARS-CoV-2 infection. There are 13 residues in the CDR3. Germline values: CDR1 KGHSH, CDR2 LQKENI. V was shortened by 1 base and J by 5 bases, with 8 bases between the two germline ends. This clonotype has at least ten counts. TCRdb reprocessed the 5' RACE reads with MiXCR, giving one entry per CDR3 protein. Seen here are 25,000 to 35,000 distinct CDR3 sequences, approximately 5% observed once, and the top ten hold under 25%. Material: whole blood. The clonotype originates from an adult who was a healthcare worker with PCR-confirmed SARS-CoV-2 infection or an uninfected control (not recorded which). The chain is built from TRBV18 and TRBJ2-5; tentative D call: TRBD2 (6 bases). This CDR3 is CASSPRGDETQYF. The CDR3 region has the DNA TGTGCCAGCTCACCACGGGGGGATGAGACCCAGTACTTC.